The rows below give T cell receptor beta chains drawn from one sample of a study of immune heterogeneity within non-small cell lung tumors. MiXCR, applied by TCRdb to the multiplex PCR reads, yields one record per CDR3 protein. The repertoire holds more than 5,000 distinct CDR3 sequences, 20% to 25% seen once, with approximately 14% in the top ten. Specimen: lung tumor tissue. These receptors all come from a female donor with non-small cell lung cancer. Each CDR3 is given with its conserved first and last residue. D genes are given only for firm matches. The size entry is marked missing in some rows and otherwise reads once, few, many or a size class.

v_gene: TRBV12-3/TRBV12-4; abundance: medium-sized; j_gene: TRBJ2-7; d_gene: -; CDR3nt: TGTGCCAGCAGTTTAGTGGGGTCTACCCACGAGCAGTACTTC; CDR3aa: CASSLVGSTHEQYF
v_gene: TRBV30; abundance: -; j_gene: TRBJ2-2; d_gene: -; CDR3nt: TGTGCCTGGAGTGTGACGGGGTCGGACACCGGGGAGCTGTTTTTT; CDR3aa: CAWSVTGSDTGELFF
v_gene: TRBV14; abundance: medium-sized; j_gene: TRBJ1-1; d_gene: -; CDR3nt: TGTGCCAGCAGCCAAGATATCAGGGGCACAGCTTTCTTT; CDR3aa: CASSQDIRGTAFF
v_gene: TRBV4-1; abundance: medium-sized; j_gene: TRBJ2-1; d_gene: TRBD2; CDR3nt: TGCGCCAGCAGCCAACTCGGGACTATCAATGAGCAGTTCTTC; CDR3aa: CASSQLGTINEQFF
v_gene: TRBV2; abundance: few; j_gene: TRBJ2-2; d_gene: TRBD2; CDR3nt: TGTGCCAGCAGGGTCGCGGGAGGATGGACCGGGGAGCTGTTTTTT; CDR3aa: CASRVAGGWTGELFF
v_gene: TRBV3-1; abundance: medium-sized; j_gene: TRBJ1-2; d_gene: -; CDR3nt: TGTGCCAGCAGCCAAGTTCACAGGGTCCGTGACTATGGCTACACCTTC; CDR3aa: CASSQVHRVRDYGYTF
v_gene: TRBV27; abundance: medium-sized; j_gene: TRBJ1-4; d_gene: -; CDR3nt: TGTGCCAGCAGTCCACAAGGGACGGGGAATGAAAAACTGTTTTTT; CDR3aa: CASSPQGTGNEKLFF
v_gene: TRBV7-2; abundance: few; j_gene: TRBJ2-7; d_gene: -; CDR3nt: TGTGCCAGCAGCTTAGGGGGAGGGGGGGTTGAGCAGTACTTC; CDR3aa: CASSLGGGGVEQYF
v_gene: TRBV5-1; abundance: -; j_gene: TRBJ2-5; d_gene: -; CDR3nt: TGCGCCAGCAGCAGGACCCCCCAAGAGACCCAGTACTTC; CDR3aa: CASSRTPQETQYF
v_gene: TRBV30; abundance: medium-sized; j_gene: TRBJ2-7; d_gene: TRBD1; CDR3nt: TGTGCCTGGAGTCCTACAGGGGTCTCCTACGAGCAGTACTTC; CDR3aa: CAWSPTGVSYEQYF
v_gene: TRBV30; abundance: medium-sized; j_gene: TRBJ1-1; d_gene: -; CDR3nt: TGTGCCTGGACACTGAACACTGAAGCTTTCTTT; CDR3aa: CAWTLNTEAFF
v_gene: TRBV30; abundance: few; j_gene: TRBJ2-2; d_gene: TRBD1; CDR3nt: TGTGCCTGGAGGACAGGGGCCTCTGCCGGGGAGCTGTTTTTT; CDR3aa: CAWRTGASAGELFF
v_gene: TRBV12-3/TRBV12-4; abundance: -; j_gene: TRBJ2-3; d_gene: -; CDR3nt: TGTGCCATCAGTGTACAGGGTTGGAGTACAGATACGCAGTATTTT; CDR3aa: CAISVQGWSTDTQYF
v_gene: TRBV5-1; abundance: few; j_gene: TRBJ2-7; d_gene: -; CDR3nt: TGCGCCAACAGCTTGGTCGACGGGGGAACCTCCTACGAGCAGTACTTC; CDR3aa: CANSLVDGGTSYEQYF
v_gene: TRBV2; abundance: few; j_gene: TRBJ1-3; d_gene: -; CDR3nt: TGTGCCAGCAACGTTGGGGGGCCTGGAAACACCATATATTTT; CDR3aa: CASNVGGPGNTIYF
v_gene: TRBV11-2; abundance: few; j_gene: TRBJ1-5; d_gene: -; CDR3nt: TGTGCCAGCAGCCCCGGGACAAGGTACAATCAGCCCCAGCATTTT; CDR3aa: CASSPGTRYNQPQHF
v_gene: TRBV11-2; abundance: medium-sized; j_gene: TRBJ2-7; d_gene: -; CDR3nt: TGTGCCAGCAGCTTCAATGACGCCTACGAGCAGTACTTC; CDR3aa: CASSFNDAYEQYF
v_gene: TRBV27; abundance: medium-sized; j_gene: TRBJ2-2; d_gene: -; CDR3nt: TGTGCCAGCAGTTTAGCTGGACCCCCTCCAGGGGAGCTGTTTTTT; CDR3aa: CASSLAGPPPGELFF
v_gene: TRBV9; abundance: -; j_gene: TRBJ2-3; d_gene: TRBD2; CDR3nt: TGTGCCAGCAGCGTAGCAGGTAGCGGGAGCCCAACAGATACGCAGTATTTT; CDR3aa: CASSVAGSGSPTDTQYF
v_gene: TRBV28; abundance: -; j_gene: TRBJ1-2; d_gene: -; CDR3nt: TGTGCCAGCAGCACTATAGACAGGAACTATGGCTACACCTTC; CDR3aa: CASSTIDRNYGYTF
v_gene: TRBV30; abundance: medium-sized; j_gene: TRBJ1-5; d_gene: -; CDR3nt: TGTGCCTGGAGTGGCCGAACAGGGCCCCTCAATCAGCCCCAGCATTTT; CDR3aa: CAWSGRTGPLNQPQHF
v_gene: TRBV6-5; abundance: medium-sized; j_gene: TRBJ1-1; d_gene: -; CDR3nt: TGTGCCAGCAGTTACTCAGGCCTTGGGTTCACTGAAGCTTTCTTT; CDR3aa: CASSYSGLGFTEAFF
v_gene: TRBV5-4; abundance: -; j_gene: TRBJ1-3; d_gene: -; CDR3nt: TGTGCCAGCAGCTTTGGGACCACAATCTCTGGAAACACCATATATTTT; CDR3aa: CASSFGTTISGNTIYF
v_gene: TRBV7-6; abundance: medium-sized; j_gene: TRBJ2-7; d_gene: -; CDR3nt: TGTGCCAGCAGCTTAGTTGGCTCGTCCAATTACGAGCAGTACTTC; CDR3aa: CASSLVGSSNYEQYF
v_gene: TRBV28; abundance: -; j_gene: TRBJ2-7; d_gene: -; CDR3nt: TGTGCCAGCAATAGGCAGGGCTTCACCTACGAGCAGTACTTC; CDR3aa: CASNRQGFTYEQYF
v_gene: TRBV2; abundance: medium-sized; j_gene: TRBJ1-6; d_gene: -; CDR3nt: TGTGCCAGCAGTGAAAATTTAGGTTCACCCCTCCACTTT; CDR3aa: CASSENLGSPLHF
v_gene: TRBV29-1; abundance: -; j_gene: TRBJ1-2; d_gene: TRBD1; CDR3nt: TGCAGCGGCGGACAGGGAGGGGGTGATGGCTACACCTTC; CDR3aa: CSGGQGGGDGYTF
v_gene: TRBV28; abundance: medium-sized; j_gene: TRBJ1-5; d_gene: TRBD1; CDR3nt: TGTGCCAGCAGCCACCCGGGACAGCTGAGGCCGCTTTTGCCCCAGCATTTT; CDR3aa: CASSHPGQLRPLLPQHF
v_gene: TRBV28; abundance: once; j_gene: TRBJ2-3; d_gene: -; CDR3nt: TGTGCCAGCAGCCCCCCCAGCGCTAGCACAGATACGCAGTATTTT; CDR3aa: CASSPPSASTDTQYF
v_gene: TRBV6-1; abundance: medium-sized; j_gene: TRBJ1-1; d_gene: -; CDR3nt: TGTGCCAGCAGGCCACGACAGAGGGCCACTGAAGCTTTCTTT; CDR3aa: CASRPRQRATEAFF
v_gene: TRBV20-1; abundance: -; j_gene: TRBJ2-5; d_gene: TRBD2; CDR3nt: TGCAGTGCTAGAGATTACGGACGGGAGGGCATGGGGGAGACCCAGTACTTC; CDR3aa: CSARDYGREGMGETQYF
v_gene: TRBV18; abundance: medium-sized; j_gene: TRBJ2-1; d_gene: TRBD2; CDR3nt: TGTGCCAGCTCACCCCCTAGCGGGAGTCGAAATGAGCAGTTCTTC; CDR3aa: CASSPPSGSRNEQFF
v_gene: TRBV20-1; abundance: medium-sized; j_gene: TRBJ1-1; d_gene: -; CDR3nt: TGCAGTGCCCAGACAACAGGGCCAATTTATGGGGGGAACACTGAAGCTTTCTTT; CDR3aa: CSAQTTGPIYGGNTEAFF
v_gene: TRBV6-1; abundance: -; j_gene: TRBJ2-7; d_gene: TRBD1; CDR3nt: TGTGCCAGCAGAGAGGGGGGACAGGGAAGAGTAAAGGCCTACGAGCAGTACTTC; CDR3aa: CASREGGQGRVKAYEQYF
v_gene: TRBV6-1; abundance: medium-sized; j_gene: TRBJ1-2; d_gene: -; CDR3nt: TGTGCCAGCAGGGAGGATGGCTACACCTTC; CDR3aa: CASREDGYTF